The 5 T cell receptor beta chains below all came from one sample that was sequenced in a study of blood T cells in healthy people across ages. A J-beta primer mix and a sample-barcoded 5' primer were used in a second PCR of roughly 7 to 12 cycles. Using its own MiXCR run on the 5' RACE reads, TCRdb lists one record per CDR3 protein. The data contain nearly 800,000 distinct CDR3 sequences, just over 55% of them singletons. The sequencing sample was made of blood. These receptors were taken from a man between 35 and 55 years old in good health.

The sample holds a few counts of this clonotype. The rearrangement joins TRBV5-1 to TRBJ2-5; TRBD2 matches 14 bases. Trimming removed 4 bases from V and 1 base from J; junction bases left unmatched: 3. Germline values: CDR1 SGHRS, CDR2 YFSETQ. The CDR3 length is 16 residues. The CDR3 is CASSTGLAGGQETQYF. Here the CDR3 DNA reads TGCGCCAGCAGCACCGGACTAGCGGGGGGCCAAGAGACCCAGTACTTC.

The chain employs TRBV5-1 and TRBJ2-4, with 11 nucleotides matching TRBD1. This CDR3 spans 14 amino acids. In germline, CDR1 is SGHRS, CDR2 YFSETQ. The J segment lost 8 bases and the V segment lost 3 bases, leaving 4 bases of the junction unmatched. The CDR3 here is CASSWGQGVDIQYF. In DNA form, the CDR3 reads TGCGCCAGCAGCTGGGGACAGGGGGTCGACATTCAGTACTTC. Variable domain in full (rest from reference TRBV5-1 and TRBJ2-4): KAGVTQTPRYLIKTRGQQVTLSCSPISGHRSVSWYQQTPGQGLQFLFEYFSETQRNKGNFPGRFSGRQFSNSRSEMNVSTLELGDSALYLCASSWGQGVDIQYFGAGTRLSVL.

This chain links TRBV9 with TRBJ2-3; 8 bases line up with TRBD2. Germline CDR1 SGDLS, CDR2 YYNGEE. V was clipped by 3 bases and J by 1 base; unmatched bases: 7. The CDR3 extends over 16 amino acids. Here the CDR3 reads CASSAQPAGGTDTQYF. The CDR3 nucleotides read TGTGCCAGCAGCGCCCAACCAGCGGGAGGCACAGATACGCAGTATTTT.

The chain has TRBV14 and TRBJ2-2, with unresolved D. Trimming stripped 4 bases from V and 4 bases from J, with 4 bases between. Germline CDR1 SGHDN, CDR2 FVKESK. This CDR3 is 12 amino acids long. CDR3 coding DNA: TGTGCCAGCAGCCGAACCACCGGGGAGCTGTTTTTT. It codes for CASSRTTGELFF.

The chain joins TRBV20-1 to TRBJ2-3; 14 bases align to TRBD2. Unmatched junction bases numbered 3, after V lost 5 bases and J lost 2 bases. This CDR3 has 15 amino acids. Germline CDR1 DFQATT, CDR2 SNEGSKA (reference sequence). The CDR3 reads CSAGLAGGVTDTQYF. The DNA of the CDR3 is TGCAGTGCTGGACTAGCGGGGGGAGTCACAGATACGCAGTATTTT.